The rows below give T cell receptor beta chains drawn from one sample of a study of T cell changes during pregnancy in multiple sclerosis. Sequencing used immunoSEQ multiplex PCR; TCRdb keeps in-frame clones, though not all of them. The data hold 35,000 to 45,000 clones, with about 88% observed a single time. The sequences come from peripheral blood, collected in the third trimester of pregnancy. Receptors originate from a female donor in good health, enrolled as a control in a pregnancy study. Each CDR3 is given with its conserved first and last residue. Fields, in order: D gene, V gene, clone size, J gene, CDR3 DNA, CDR3 protein. A D gene is named only where the DNA matches it firmly. Size values are once, few and many counts, or a class for expanded clones, and some rows have none.

D: -
V: TRBV5-1
size: -
J: TRBJ1-1
DNA: TGCGCCAGCAGCCCCCAGGGAGGCCCCACTGAAGCTTTCTTT
CDR3: CASSPQGGPTEAFF

D: -
V: TRBV7-2
size: -
J: TRBJ1-4
DNA: TGTGCCAGCAGCCAAGGGGCGTCAACTAATGAAAAACTGTTTTTT
CDR3: CASSQGASTNEKLFF

D: TRBD2
V: TRBV9
size: -
J: TRBJ2-5
DNA: TGTGCCAGCAGCGTAGGGGTTAGCGGGGTCCAAGAGACCCAGTACTTC
CDR3: CASSVGVSGVQETQYF

D: TRBD2
V: TRBV30
size: -
J: TRBJ2-7
DNA: TGTGCCTGGAGTGACATAGCGGGGCTCTCCTACGAGCAGTACTTC
CDR3: CAWSDIAGLSYEQYF

D: TRBD2
V: TRBV7-3
size: -
J: TRBJ2-3
DNA: TGTGCCAGCAGCTCATTCCCCCTAGCGGGGGGGCAGGAGAATACGCAGTATTTT
CDR3: CASSSFPLAGGQENTQYF

D: TRBD1
V: TRBV14
size: -
J: TRBJ2-3
DNA: TGTGCCAGCAGCCCCCGACAGGGGAGATTGGGGACAGATACGCAGTATTTT
CDR3: CASSPRQGRLGTDTQYF

D: -
V: TRBV6-1
size: -
J: TRBJ2-3
DNA: TGTGCCAGCAGGGACAGGAGGGAGACAGATACGCAGTATTTT
CDR3: CASRDRRETDTQYF

D: -
V: TRBV11-3
size: -
J: TRBJ2-7
DNA: TGTGCCAGCAGCTTATTCTGGGGGGACGAGCAGTACTTC
CDR3: CASSLFWGDEQYF

D: TRBD1
V: TRBV5-1
size: -
J: TRBJ2-5
DNA: TGCGCCAGCAGCTTGGCCCCGTTGGACAGGGTCGGCGAGACCCAGTACTTC
CDR3: CASSLAPLDRVGETQYF

D: TRBD1
V: TRBV7-2
size: -
J: TRBJ1-1
DNA: TGTGCCAGCAGCTTAGCATTAGGGACAGAAAAGAGGACTGAAGCTTTCTTT
CDR3: CASSLALGTEKRTEAFF

D: TRBD1
V: TRBV29-1
size: -
J: TRBJ1-4
DNA: TGCAGCGCCGGACAGGGGGGTGAAAAACTGTTTTTT
CDR3: CSAGQGGEKLFF

D: TRBD1
V: TRBV13
size: -
J: TRBJ1-1
DNA: TGTGCCAGCAGACTCGGACAGGGGAACACTGAAGCTTTCTTT
CDR3: CASRLGQGNTEAFF

D: -
V: TRBV28
size: few
J: TRBJ1-1
DNA: TGTGCCAGCAGACCTCAGGGAGGAAGCACTGAAGCTTTCTTT
CDR3: CASRPQGGSTEAFF

D: -
V: TRBV30
size: -
J: TRBJ1-2
DNA: TGTGCCTGGAGTGTACCCGGCTATGGCTACACCTTC
CDR3: CAWSVPGYGYTF

D: -
V: TRBV18
size: -
J: TRBJ1-2
DNA: TGTGCCAGCTCACCCCTGGGGGGGGCCCCTGGCTACACCTTC
CDR3: CASSPLGGAPGYTF

D: -
V: TRBV18
size: -
J: TRBJ1-2
DNA: TGTGCCAGCTCACCTGACTCCTCCTATGGCTACACCTTC
CDR3: CASSPDSSYGYTF

D: TRBD2
V: TRBV4-2
size: -
J: TRBJ2-7
DNA: TGTGCCAGCAGCCAAGAGTCCGGATCACTAGCGGGGACCTACGAGCAGTACTTC
CDR3: CASSQESGSLAGTYEQYF

D: TRBD1
V: TRBV5-6
size: -
J: TRBJ1-1
DNA: TGTGCCAGCAGCTTGGGACAGGGGGGGACGAACACTGAAGCTTTCTTT
CDR3: CASSLGQGGTNTEAFF

D: TRBD1
V: TRBV30
size: -
J: TRBJ1-6
DNA: TGTGCCTCAAAATCGGGACAGGGAAATTCACCCCTCCACTTT
CDR3: CASKSGQGNSPLHF

D: -
V: TRBV14
size: once
J: TRBJ2-3
DNA: TGTGCCAGCAGCCAACTCCCAGATACGCAGTATTTT
CDR3: CASSQLPDTQYF

D: -
V: TRBV13
size: -
J: TRBJ2-5
DNA: TGTGCCAGCAGCCAGTTGGGGGCAGCCCACCAAGAGACCCAGTACTTC
CDR3: CASSQLGAAHQETQYF

D: TRBD2
V: TRBV7-2
size: -
J: TRBJ2-3
DNA: TGTGCCAGCAGCTCGGTAGCGGGGGCGAGAGATACGCAGTATTTT
CDR3: CASSSVAGARDTQYF

D: -
V: TRBV6-4
size: once
J: TRBJ2-1
DNA: TGTGCCAGCAGTGACTCGATATCGGGGGTGGATGAGCAGTTCTTC
CDR3: CASSDSISGVDEQFF

D: TRBD1
V: TRBV11-2
size: -
J: TRBJ1-1
DNA: TGTGCCAGCAGCCGGGACAGGGTGGGTACTGAAGCTTTCTTT
CDR3: CASSRDRVGTEAFF

D: TRBD1
V: TRBV4-1
size: once
J: TRBJ1-5
DNA: TGCGCCAGCAGCGGCCGGGACAGTCCATTAAGCAATCAGCCCCAGCATTTT
CDR3: CASSGRDSPLSNQPQHF

D: TRBD2
V: TRBV5-6
size: -
J: TRBJ2-5
DNA: TGTGCCAGCAGCTCGGGACTAGCGGAGGAGACCCAGTACTTC
CDR3: CASSSGLAEETQYF

D: TRBD2
V: TRBV19
size: few
J: TRBJ2-2
DNA: TGTGCCAGTAGTATCCGGGGGGAAGTGACCGGGGAGCTGTTTTTT
CDR3: CASSIRGEVTGELFF

D: TRBD2
V: TRBV5-1
size: -
J: TRBJ2-7
DNA: TGCGCCAGCAGCTTGTACGGGACTAGCGGGGGGACATACTACGAGCAGTACTTC
CDR3: CASSLYGTSGGTYYEQYF

D: -
V: TRBV27
size: -
J: TRBJ2-5
DNA: TGTGCCAGCAGTTTCTTAGGAGCCCCCGAATCCCAGTACTTC
CDR3: CASSFLGAPESQYF

D: TRBD1
V: TRBV9
size: -
J: TRBJ2-7
DNA: TGTGCCAGCAGCGTCTACAGGGGTAGTGGGTTCAGCGAGCAGTACTTC
CDR3: CASSVYRGSGFSEQYF

D: -
V: TRBV20-1
size: once
J: TRBJ2-7
DNA: TGCAGTGGCCAACTCGGGGACGAGCAGTACTTC
CDR3: CSGQLGDEQYF